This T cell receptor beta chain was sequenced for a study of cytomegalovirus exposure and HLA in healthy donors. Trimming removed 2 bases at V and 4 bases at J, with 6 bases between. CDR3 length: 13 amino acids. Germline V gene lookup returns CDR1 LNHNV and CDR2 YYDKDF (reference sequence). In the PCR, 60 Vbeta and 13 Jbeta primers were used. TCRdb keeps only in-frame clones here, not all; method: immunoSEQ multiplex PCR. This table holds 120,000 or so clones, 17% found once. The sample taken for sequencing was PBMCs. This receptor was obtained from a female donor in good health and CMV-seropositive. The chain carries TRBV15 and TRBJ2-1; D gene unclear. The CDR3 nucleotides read TGTGCCACCAGCAGAATCTATTACAATGAGCAGTTCTTC. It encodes CATSRIYYNEQFF.